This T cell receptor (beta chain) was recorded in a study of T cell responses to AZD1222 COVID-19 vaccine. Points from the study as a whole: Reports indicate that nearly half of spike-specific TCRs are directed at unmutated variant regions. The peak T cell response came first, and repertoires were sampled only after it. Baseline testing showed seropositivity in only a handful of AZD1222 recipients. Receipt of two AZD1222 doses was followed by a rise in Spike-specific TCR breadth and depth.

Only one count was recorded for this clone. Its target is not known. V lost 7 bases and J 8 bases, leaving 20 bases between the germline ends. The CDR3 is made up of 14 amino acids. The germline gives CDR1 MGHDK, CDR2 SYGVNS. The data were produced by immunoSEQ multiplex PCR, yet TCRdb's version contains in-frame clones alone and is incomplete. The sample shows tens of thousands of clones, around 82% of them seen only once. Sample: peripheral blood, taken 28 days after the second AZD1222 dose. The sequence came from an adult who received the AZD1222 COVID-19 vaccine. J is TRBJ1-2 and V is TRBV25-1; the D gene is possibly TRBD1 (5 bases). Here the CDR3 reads CASMPSRGYWGYTF. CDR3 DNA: TGTGCCAGCATGCCCTCCCGGGGGTATTGGGGCTACACCTTC.